This TCR beta chain was obtained from a study of T cell responses to AZD1222 COVID-19 vaccine. Study information: Doses given second, at about 4 or about 12 weeks, were pooled.

About this clone itself: Its antigen is not identified.

The table came from immunoSEQ multiplex PCR; TCRdb's copy has only in-frame clones and leaves some out. The sample includes 150,000 or so clones, about 90% of them seen just once. Trimming left V 0 bases short and J 3 bases short, with 14 bases between. The CDR3 is 16 residues long. In germline, CDR1 is LGHDT, CDR2 YNNKEL (reference sequence). Study-wide results and caveats: Breadth and depth of Spike-specific TCRs rose after two AZD1222 doses. Spike-wide coverage was observed for vaccine-associated CD4 TCRs, with dominant responses at 160-218 and 743-854.

The gene calls are TRBV3-1 (or the pseudogene TRBV3-2) and TRBJ1-1; D might be TRBD1 (5 bases). The receptor was isolated from an adult in good health. The sample consisted of peripheral blood, taken on day 0 of AZD1222 vaccination. CDR3 nucleotides: TGTGCCAGCAGCCAAGAAGACAGAGTCTCGGACACTGAAGCTTTCTTT. As protein: CASSQEDRVSDTEAFF.